The sequence of this T cell receptor beta chain was determined in a study of blood T cell repertoires in COVID-19. On the study more broadly: The cDNA or gDNA used as material had been derived from T cells, B-cell-depleted T cells, or PBMCs.

Profiled with immunoSEQ multiplex PCR; TCRdb holds only in-frame clones, not every one. This table has about 330,000 clones, approximately 88% appearing once. From germline, CDR1 is MDHEN and CDR2 SYDVKM. V trimming: 5 bases; J trimming: 7 bases; junction bases outside the gene matches: 7. This CDR3 contains 15 residues. This receptor was obtained from a man aged 25 to 40 with COVID-19, enrolled during active disease. V and J are TRBV28 and TRBJ1-4; 10 positions agree with TRBD1. The material sequenced was peripheral blood. The CDR3 DNA is TGTGCCAGCAGTGACAGGACAGGGGGAAGTGAAAAACTGTTTTTT. Amino acids: CASSDRTGGSEKLFF.